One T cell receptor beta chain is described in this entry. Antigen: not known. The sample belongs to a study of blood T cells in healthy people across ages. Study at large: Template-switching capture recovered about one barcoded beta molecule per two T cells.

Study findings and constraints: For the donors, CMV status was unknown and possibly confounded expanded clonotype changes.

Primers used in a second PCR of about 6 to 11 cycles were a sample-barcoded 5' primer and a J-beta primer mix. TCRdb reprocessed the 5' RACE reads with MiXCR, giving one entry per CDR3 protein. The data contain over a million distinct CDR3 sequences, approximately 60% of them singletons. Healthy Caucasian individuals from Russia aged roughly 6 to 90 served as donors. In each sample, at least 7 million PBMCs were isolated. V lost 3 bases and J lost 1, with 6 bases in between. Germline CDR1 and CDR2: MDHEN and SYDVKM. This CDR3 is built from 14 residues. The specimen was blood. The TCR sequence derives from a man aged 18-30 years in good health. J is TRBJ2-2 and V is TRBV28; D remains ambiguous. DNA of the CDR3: TGTGCCAGCAGTTTCGTGGTGAACACCGGGGAGCTGTTTTTT. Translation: CASSFVVNTGELFF. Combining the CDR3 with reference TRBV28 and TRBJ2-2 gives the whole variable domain DVKVTQSSRYLVKRTGEKVFLECVQDMDHENMFWYRQDPGLGLRLIYFSYDVKMKEKGDIPEGYSVSREKKERFSLILESASTNQTSMYLCASSFVVNTGELFFGEGSRLTVL.